This is a list of T cell receptor beta chains from one sample in a study of human T cells and chemical hapten exposure. MiXCR, run by TCRdb on the RACE reads, gives a single entry per CDR3 protein. The sample contains about 51,000 distinct CDR3 sequences, approximately 8.8% of which appear only once. Sequenced material: whole blood, taken in connection with sensitization to the hapten diphenylcyclopropenone (DPC). All receptors derive from a woman in her thirties or forties with alopecia areata. Some clones in this sample may be carry-over from other donors' samples. The CDR3 runs from the conserved cysteine through the conserved F or W. The D gene is left open where the match is weak. Size is omitted from some rows. Given values are once, few, many or a class for expanded clones.

few	TRBV11-1	TRBJ2-6	NA	CASSSRGFTGANVLTF	TGTGCCAGCAGCTCCAGGGGTTTCACTGGGGCCAACGTCCTGACTTTC
NA	TRBV29-1	TRBJ2-7	NA	CSGKGGPLDEQYF	TGCAGCGGGAAGGGGGGCCCCCTCGACGAGCAGTACTTC
NA	TRBV12-3/TRBV12-4	TRBJ1-1	TRBD1	CASSSDRGPMDTEAFF	TGTGCCAGCAGTTCAGACAGGGGGCCCATGGACACTGAAGCTTTCTTT
many	TRBV4-1	TRBJ2-5	NA	CASSQEGLGETQYF	TGCGCCAGCAGCCAAGAAGGCCTCGGAGAGACCCAGTACTTC
many	TRBV18	TRBJ1-2	NA	CASSPQRGGDGYTF	TGTGCCAGCTCACCACAACGGGGGGGAGATGGCTACACCTTC
many	TRBV7-6	TRBJ2-7	TRBD1	CASSPITGGHEQYF	TGTGCCAGCAGCCCGATAACAGGGGGCCACGAGCAGTACTTC
many	TRBV7-8	TRBJ1-2	NA	CASSLVGLRVNYGYTF	TGTGCCAGCAGCTTAGTTGGGCTCAGAGTTAACTATGGCTACACCTTC
NA	TRBV7-9	TRBJ2-6	NA	CASSLAPPPSGANVLTF	TGTGCCAGCAGCTTAGCGCCGCCACCCTCTGGGGCCAACGTCCTGACTTTC
many	TRBV20-1	TRBJ2-1	TRBD1	CSATGALYNEQFF	TGCAGTGCCACAGGGGCTCTCTACAATGAGCAGTTCTTC
NA	TRBV30	TRBJ1-5	NA	CAWSDRDGVNQPQHF	TGTGCCTGGAGTGACAGGGATGGGGTCAATCAGCCCCAGCATTTT
many	TRBV30	TRBJ1-4	NA	CAWKKGEEKLFF	TGTGCCTGGAAGAAAGGAGAGGAAAAACTGTTTTTT
many	TRBV21-1	TRBJ1-5	NA	CASSGRGENQPQHF	TGTGCCAGCAGCGGCCGGGGAGAGAATCAGCCCCAGCATTTT
many	TRBV12-3/TRBV12-4	TRBJ1-3	TRBD1	CATRQGSGNTIYF	TGTGCCACCAGACAGGGGTCTGGAAACACCATATATTTT
many	TRBV29-1	TRBJ2-7	NA	CSVPRGVPPYEQYF	TGCAGCGTTCCTCGTGGGGTCCCCCCCTACGAGCAGTACTTC
many	TRBV27	TRBJ1-4	NA	CASSLIGLGDEKLFF	TGTGCCAGCAGTTTAATAGGGCTGGGGGATGAAAAACTGTTTTTT
NA	TRBV6-2/TRBV6-3	TRBJ2-5	NA	CASSYSTGPRSQYF	TGTGCCAGCAGTTACTCGACGGGCCCCAGGTCCCAGTACTTC